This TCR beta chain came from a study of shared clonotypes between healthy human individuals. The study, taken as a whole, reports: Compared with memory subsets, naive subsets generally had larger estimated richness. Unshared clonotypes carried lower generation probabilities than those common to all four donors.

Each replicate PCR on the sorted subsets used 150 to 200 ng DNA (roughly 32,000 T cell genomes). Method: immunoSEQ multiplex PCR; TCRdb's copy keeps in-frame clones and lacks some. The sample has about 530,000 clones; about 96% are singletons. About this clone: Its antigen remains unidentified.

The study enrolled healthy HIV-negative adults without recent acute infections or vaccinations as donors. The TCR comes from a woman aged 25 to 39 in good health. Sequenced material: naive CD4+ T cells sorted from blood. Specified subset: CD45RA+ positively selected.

The CDR3 region has the DNA TGTGCCAGTAAACGAAGCGATATGAATGGTGAGCAGTTCTTC. The encoded protein is CASKRSDMNGEQFF. V is TRBV19 and J is TRBJ2-1; D uncertain. This CDR3 spans 14 amino acids. CDR1 and CDR2 from the germline V gene are LNHDA and SQIVND (reference sequence). V was pared by 7 bases and J by 9 bases, with 19 bases between.